These T cell receptor beta chains were read from a single sample in a study of blood T cells in healthy people across ages. TCRdb reprocessed the 5' RACE reads with MiXCR, giving one entry per CDR3 protein. The sample comprises fewer than 1,000,000 distinct CDR3 sequences, less than 60% of which are singletons, and roughly 20% rests with the top ten. Sequencing input: blood. Source of these receptors: a man older than 75 in good health. Each CDR3 is given with its conserved first and last residue. A D gene is named only where the DNA matches it firmly. Size is stated for part of the rows, as once, few or many counts, or as a class when the clone is expanded.

>TRBV27|NA|NA|TRBJ2-7
CASSPHENYEQYF
TGTGCCAGCAGTCCCCATGAGAATTACGAGCAGTACTTC
>TRBV3-1|many|NA|TRBJ2-7
CASSRLAPGGEQYF
TGTGCCAGCAGCCGTCTGGCCCCCGGCGGCGAGCAGTACTTC
>TRBV28|NA|TRBD2|TRBJ2-3
CASRPGTSGSLADTQYF
TGTGCCAGCAGGCCGGGGACTAGCGGGAGCTTGGCAGATACGCAGTATTTT
>TRBV7-2|NA|NA|TRBJ2-7
CASSSRGVGTGAYEQYF
TGTGCCAGCAGCTCAAGGGGGGTAGGGACTGGAGCTTACGAGCAGTACTTC
>TRBV7-3|NA|TRBD1|TRBJ2-7
CASSFGTGVRDEQYF
TGTGCCAGCAGCTTCGGGACAGGGGTACGGGATGAGCAGTACTTC
>TRBV6-5|many|TRBD1|TRBJ2-7
CASSYSGGVSTYEQYF
TGTGCCAGCAGTTACTCAGGGGGCGTTTCGACCTACGAGCAGTACTTC
>TRBV2|many|NA|TRBJ2-4
CASSEDPFNIQYF
TGTGCCAGCAGCGAGGACCCTTTCAACATTCAGTACTTC
>TRBV29-1|NA|NA|TRBJ1-1
CSVAQSMNTEAFF
TGCAGCGTTGCACAGTCCATGAACACTGAAGCTTTCTTT
>TRBV10-3|NA|NA|TRBJ1-1
CAISEARGYDTEAFF
TGTGCCATCAGTGAGGCCCGGGGCTATGATACTGAAGCTTTCTTT
>TRBV7-2|NA|TRBD2|TRBJ2-3
CASSDGPGTSVKGTQYF
TGTGCCAGCAGCGACGGGCCTGGGACTAGCGTAAAGGGTACGCAGTATTTT
>TRBV6-1|NA|NA|TRBJ2-7
CASSQRWDEQYF
TGTGCCAGCAGCCAAAGGTGGGATGAGCAGTACTTC
>TRBV7-2|NA|NA|TRBJ1-3
CASSLAAGDGGNTIYF
TGTGCCAGCAGCTTAGCTGCGGGGGACGGAGGAAACACCATATATTTT